This T cell receptor (beta chain) originates from a study of control samples from healthy donors and cancer patients. Produced via immunoSEQ multiplex PCR; TCRdb's table is partial and in-frame only. This table has approximately 170,000 clones, 88% appearing once. Trimming removed 3 bases from V and 1 base from J; junction bases left unmatched: 4. This CDR3 is 16 amino acids long. From germline, CDR1 is SGDLS and CDR2 YYNGEE. This rearrangement joins TRBV9 to TRBJ1-5, with TRBD1 identical over 10 bases. The sequence was collected from a woman between 25 and 40 years old in good health. Material for sequencing was blood. The CDR3 nucleotides are TGTGCCAGCAGCGGCCGGGACAGGGGCAGCAATCAGCCCCAGCATTTT. Its translation is CASSGRDRGSNQPQHF. Full variable domain (remainder filled in from reference TRBV9 and TRBJ1-5): DSGVTQTPKHLITATGQRVTLRCSPRSGDLSVYWYQQSLDQGLQFLIQYYNGEERAKGNILERFSAQQFPDLHSELNLSSLELGDSALYFCASSGRDRGSNQPQHFGDGTRLSIL.